This T cell receptor beta chain was found in a study of identical twins. General study results and limits: It was cross-sectional statistical analysis, not following the same donors, that the conclusions relied on. Fewer insertions marked abundant cord blood beta clonotypes; young adult naive trended weakly, memory not at all.

Concerning this clonotype: Its antigen is undetermined.

The junction had 8 bases not matched to a gene; V was cut back by 1 base and J by 12 bases. Germline V lookup: CDR1 SGHTA, CDR2 FQGNSA. The CDR3 contains 14 residues. TCRdb re-derived calls from the 5' RACE reads in MiXCR, one entry per CDR3 protein. The table has fewer than 500,000 distinct CDR3 sequences, about 13% seen once. These data were also filed under a second study, of yellow fever vaccine responses in identical twins.

The chain has TRBV7-2 and TRBJ2-3, with 9 bases lining up with TRBD2. The origin of this receptor is a woman aged 18-30 years in good health. What was sequenced was CD4+ T cells sorted from blood. In nucleotides, the CDR3 is TGTGCCAGCAGCTTAGTATACCAGCGGGAGGACCAGTATTTT. Encoded protein: CASSLVYQREDQYF.